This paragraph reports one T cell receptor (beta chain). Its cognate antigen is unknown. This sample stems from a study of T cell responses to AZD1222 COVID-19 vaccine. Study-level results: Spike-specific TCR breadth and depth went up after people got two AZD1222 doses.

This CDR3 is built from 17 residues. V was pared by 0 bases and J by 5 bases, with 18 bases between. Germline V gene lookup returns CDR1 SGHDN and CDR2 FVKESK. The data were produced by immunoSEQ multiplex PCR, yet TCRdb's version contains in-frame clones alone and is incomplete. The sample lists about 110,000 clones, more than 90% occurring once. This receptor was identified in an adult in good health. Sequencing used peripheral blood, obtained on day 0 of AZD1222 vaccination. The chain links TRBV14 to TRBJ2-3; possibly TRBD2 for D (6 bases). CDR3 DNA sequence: TGTGCCAGCAGCCAAGAATGGAGGGTAGGGAGTGGAGATACGCAGTATTTT. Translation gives CASSQEWRVGSGDTQYF.